The next 5 T cell receptor beta chains were all read from a single sample in a study of cytomegalovirus exposure and HLA in healthy donors. The PCR was carried out with 60 Vbeta primers and 13 Jbeta primers. TCRdb keeps only in-frame clones here, not all; method: immunoSEQ multiplex PCR. The sample yields tens of thousands of clones, 70% to 80% seen once. The sequenced sample was PBMCs. The receptor set was obtained from a man aged 45-65 years in good health and CMV-seronegative.

J is TRBJ1-1 and V is TRBV2, with unresolved D. V gave up 4 bases and J gave up 4 bases, with 10 bases separating them. Germline CDR1 SNHLY, CDR2 FYNNEI. The CDR3 has 13 amino acids. In nucleotides, the CDR3 is TGTGCCAGCAGTGCGACGGAGAGCACTGAAGCTTTCTTT. Its translation is CASSATESTEAFF.

This clone occurred a few times. V usage is TRBV6-5 and J usage is TRBJ1-2; D gene ambiguous. In germline, CDR1 is MNHEY, CDR2 SVGAGI. This CDR3 is built from 11 residues. The V end lost 2 bases, the J end lost 7 bases, and 5 bases lay between the germline ends. The CDR3 sequence is CASSYGRGYTF. The CDR3 nucleotides are TGTGCCAGCAGTTACGGGCGTGGCTACACCTTC.

This chain uses TRBV2 with TRBJ1-2; D might be TRBD1 (6 bases). Germline-derived CDR1 and CDR2 are SNHLY and FYNNEI. The CDR3 length is 13 residues. Trimming cost V 4 bases and J 5 bases, with 11 bases left between them. The CDR3 nucleotides read TGTGCCAGCAGTGCAGGACAGACTTATGGCTACACCTTC. The encoded protein is CASSAGQTYGYTF.

The gene calls are TRBV11-2 and TRBJ2-6, with D possibly being TRBD1 (5 bases). V gave up 5 bases and J gave up 1 base, with 9 bases separating them. Germline lookup yields CDR1 SGHAT and CDR2 FQNNGV. The CDR3 contains 15 residues. Here the CDR3 reads CASSPPGSGANVLTF. DNA of the CDR3: TGTGCCAGCAGCCCTCCAGGGTCTGGGGCCAACGTCCTGACTTTC.

The chain joins TRBV19 to TRBJ2-1; no definite D call. V was trimmed by 7 bases and J by 4 bases, leaving 5 bases between them. Germline CDR1 and CDR2: LNHDA and SQIVND (reference sequence). This CDR3 comprises 11 residues. CDR3 bases: TGTGCCAGTATCTCGTACAATGAGCAGTTCTTC. It encodes CASISYNEQFF.